The clone carrying this TCR beta chain was found once. The antigen is unknown. The protocol was immunoSEQ multiplex PCR, while the TCRdb copy is restricted to in-frame clones and leaves out a portion. The profile shows about 120,000 clones, about 90% of them singletons. The sample belongs to a study of T cell responses to AZD1222 COVID-19 vaccine. Broader study findings: Unmutated regions of variants are reportedly targeted by nearly half of spike-specific TCRs. It was only after the peak T cell response that any repertoires were sampled. Two AZD1222 doses significantly raised spike-specific TCR breadth and depth over controls.

The sequenced sample was peripheral blood, obtained on day 0 of AZD1222 vaccination. The TCR sequence derives from an adult in good health.

CDR3 nucleotides: TGTGCCACCAGTCCCGGGACAGGCTACGGCTACACCTTC. Its protein is CATSPGTGYGYTF. V and J are TRBV7-9 and TRBJ1-2, with 8 bases identical to TRBD1. The CDR3 spans 13 residues. Germline CDR1 and CDR2: SEHNR and FQNEAQ (reference sequence). The V and J ends lost 10 bases and 8 bases, in that order; junction bases with no gene match: 12.